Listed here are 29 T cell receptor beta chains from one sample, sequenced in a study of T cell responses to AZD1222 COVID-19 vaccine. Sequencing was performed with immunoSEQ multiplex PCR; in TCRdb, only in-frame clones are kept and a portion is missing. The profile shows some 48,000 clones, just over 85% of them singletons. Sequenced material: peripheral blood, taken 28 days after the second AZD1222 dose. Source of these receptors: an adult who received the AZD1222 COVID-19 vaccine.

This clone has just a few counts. In DNA, the CDR3 is TGTGCCAGCAGCTTTTTAATAGCGGGAGGCGACGAGCAGTACTTC. As protein: CASSFLIAGGDEQYF. V is TRBV7-2 and J is TRBJ2-7; 10 bases are a match to TRBD2. The CDR3 covers 15 residues. The V and J ends lost 3 bases and 5 bases, in that order; junction bases with no gene match: 7. Germline values: CDR1 SGHTA, CDR2 FQGNSA.

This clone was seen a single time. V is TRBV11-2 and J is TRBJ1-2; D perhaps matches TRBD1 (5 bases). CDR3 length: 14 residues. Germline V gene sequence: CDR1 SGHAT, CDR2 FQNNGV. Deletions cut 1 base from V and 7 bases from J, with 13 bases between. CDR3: CASSLGGRGIGYTF. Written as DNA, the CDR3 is TGTGCCAGCAGCTTAGGGGGGAGAGGGATTGGCTACACCTTC.

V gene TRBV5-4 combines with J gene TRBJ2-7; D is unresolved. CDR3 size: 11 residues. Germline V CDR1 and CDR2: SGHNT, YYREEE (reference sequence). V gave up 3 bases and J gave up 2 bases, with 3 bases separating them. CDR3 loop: CASSSAYEQYF. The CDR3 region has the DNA TGTGCCAGCAGCTCCGCCTACGAGCAGTACTTC.

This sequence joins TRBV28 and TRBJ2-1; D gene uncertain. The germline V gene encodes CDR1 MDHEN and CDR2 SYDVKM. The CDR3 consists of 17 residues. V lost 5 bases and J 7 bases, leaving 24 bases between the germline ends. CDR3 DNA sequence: TGTGCCAGCAGTCTCCCCCTTAGGAAAGGAGTACGAAATGAGCAGTTCTTC. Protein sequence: CASSLPLRKGVRNEQFF.

This CDR3 reads CASTPPPGELFF. In nucleotides, the CDR3 is TGTGCCAGCACCCCCCCACCCGGGGAGCTGTTTTTT. The J gene is TRBJ2-2, the V gene TRBV2, with unresolved D. The germline V gene has CDR1 SNHLY and CDR2 FYNNEI. Trimming removed 7 bases at V and 6 bases at J, with 9 bases between. The CDR3 contains 12 residues.

CDR3: CASSKAKRGSNTGELFF. The CDR3 coding sequence is TGTGCCAGCAGCAAAGCAAAACGGGGGTCGAACACCGGGGAGCTGTTTTTT. The chain has TRBV21-1 and TRBJ2-2; the tabulated D call, TRBD2, remains unverified against the DNA. TRBV21-1 is listed as a pseudogene. The CDR3 is 17 residues long.

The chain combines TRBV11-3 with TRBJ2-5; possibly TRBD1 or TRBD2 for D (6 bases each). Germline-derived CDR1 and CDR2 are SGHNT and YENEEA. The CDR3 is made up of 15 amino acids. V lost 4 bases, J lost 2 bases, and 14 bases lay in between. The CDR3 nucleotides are TGTGCCAGCAGCTCCCAGGAGGGGGAGCAAGAGACCCAGTACTTC. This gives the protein CASSSQEGEQETQYF.

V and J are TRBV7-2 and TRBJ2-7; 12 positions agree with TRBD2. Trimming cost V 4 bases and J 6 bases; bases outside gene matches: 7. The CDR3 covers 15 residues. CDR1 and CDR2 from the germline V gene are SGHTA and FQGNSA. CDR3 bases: TGTGCCAGCAGCTCCTTTTCTAGCGGGAGGGGCGAGCAGTACTTC. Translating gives CASSSFSSGRGEQYF.

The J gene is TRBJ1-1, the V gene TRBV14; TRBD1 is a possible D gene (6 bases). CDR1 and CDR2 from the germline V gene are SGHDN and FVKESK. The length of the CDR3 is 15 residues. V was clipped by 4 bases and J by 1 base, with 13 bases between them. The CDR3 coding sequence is TGTGCCAGCAGCCCCTTTCAAGGGGGGAACACTGAAGCTTTCTTT. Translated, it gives CASSPFQGGNTEAFF.

CDR3 loop: CASSLTDTQYF. CDR3 sequence (DNA): TGTGCCAGCAGCCTCACAGATACGCAGTATTTT. V usage is TRBV2 and J usage is TRBJ2-3; no definite D call. Germline V CDR1 and CDR2: SNHLY, FYNNEI. The CDR3 sequence is 11 residues long. Deletions cut 6 bases from V and 2 bases from J, with 3 bases between.

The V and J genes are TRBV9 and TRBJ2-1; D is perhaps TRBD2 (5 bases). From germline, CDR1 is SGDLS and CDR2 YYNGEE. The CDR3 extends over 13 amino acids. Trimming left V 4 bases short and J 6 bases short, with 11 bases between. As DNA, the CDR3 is TGTGCCAGCAGCCCCGGGGAACTCAATGAGCAGTTCTTC. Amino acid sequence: CASSPGELNEQFF.

This CDR3 is CAWGPLGPEQFF. As DNA, the CDR3 is TGTGCCTGGGGTCCGCTCGGCCCTGAGCAGTTCTTC. V gene TRBV30 combines with J gene TRBJ2-1; D remains ambiguous. Germline V gene data show CDR1 as GTSNPN and CDR2 as SVGIG (reference sequence). The CDR3 spans 12 residues. The V end lost 5 bases, the J end lost 9 bases, and 14 bases lay between the germline ends.

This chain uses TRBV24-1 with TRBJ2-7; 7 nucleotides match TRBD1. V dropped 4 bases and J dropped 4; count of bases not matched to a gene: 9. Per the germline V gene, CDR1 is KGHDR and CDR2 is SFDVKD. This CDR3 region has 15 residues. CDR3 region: CATSDRQGHLYEQYF. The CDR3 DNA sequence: TGTGCCACCAGTGACCGACAGGGACATCTATACGAGCAGTACTTC.

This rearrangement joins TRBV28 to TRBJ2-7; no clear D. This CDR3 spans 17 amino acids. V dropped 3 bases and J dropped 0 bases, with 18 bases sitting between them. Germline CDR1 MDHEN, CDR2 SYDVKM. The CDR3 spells CASSLAPWEQSSYEQYF. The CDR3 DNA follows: TGTGCCAGCAGTTTGGCCCCATGGGAACAATCCTCCTACGAGCAGTACTTC.

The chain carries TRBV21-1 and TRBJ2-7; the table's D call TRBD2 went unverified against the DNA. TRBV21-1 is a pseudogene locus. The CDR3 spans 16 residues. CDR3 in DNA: TGTGCCAGCAGCAAGTCCCCGAGGCAGTGGAGCGACGAGCAGTACTTC. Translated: CASSKSPRQWSDEQYF.

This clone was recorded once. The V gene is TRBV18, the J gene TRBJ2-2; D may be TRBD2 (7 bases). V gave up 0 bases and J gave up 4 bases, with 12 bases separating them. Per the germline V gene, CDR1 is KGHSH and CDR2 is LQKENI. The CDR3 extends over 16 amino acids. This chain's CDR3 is CASSPPAGGRTGELFF. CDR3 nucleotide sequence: TGTGCCAGCTCACCACCGGCCGGGGGGCGCACCGGGGAGCTGTTTTTT.

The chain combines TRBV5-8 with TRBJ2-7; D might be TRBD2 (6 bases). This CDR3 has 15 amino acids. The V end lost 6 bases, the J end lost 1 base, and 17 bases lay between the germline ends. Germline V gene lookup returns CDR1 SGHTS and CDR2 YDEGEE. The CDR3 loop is CASTQMGGRSYEQYF. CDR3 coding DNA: TGTGCCAGCACCCAGATGGGGGGAAGGTCCTACGAGCAGTACTTC.

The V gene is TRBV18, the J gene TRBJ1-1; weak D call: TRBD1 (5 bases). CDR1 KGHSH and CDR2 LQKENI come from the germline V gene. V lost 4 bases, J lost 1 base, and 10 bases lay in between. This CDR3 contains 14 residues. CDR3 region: CASSLSGRNTEAFF. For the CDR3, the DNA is TGTGCCAGCTCACTTTCAGGGCGGAACACTGAAGCTTTCTTT. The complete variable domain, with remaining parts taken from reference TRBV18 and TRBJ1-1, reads NAGVMQNPRHLVRRRGQEARLRCSPMKGHSHVYWYRQLPEEGLKFMVYLQKENIIDESGMPKERFSAEFPKEGPSILRIQQVVRGDSAAYFCASSLSGRNTEAFFGQGTRLTVV.

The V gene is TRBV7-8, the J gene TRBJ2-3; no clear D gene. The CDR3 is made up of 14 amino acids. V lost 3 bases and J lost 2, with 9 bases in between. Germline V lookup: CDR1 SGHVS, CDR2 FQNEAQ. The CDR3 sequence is CASSFVRSTDTQYF. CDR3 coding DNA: TGTGCCAGCAGCTTCGTTCGCTCCACAGATACGCAGTATTTT.

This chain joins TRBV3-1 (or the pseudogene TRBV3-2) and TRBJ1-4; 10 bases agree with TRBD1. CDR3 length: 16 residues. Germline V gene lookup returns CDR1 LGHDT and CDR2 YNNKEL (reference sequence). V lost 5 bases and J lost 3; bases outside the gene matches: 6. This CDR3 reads CASSSDRGPPNEKLFF. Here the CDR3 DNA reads TGTGCCAGCAGCAGCGACAGGGGGCCCCCTAATGAAAAACTGTTTTTT.

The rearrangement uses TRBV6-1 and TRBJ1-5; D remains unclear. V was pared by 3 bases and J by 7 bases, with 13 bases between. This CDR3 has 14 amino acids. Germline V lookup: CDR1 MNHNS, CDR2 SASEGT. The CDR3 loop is CASSDRPDPQPQHF. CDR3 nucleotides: TGTGCCAGCAGTGACCGGCCAGACCCACAGCCCCAGCATTTT.

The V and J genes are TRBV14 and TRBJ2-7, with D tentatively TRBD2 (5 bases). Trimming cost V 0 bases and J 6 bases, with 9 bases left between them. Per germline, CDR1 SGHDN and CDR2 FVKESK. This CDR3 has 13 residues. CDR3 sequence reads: CASSQDHRGEQYF. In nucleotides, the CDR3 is TGTGCCAGCAGCCAAGATCACCGGGGCGAGCAGTACTTC.

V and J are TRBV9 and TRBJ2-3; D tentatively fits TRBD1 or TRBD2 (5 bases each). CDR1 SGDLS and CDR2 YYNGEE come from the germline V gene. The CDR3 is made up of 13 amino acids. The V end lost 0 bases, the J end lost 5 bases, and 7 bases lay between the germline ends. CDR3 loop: CASSVGDGDTQYF. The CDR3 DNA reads TGTGCCAGCAGCGTAGGGGACGGAGATACGCAGTATTTT.

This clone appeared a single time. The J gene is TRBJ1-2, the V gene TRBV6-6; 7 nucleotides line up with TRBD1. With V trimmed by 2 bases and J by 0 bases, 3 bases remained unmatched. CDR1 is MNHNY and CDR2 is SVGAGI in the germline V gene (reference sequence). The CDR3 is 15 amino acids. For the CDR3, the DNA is TGTGCCAGCAGTTACGGGGACAGCGCTAACTATGGCTACACCTTC. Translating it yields CASSYGDSANYGYTF.

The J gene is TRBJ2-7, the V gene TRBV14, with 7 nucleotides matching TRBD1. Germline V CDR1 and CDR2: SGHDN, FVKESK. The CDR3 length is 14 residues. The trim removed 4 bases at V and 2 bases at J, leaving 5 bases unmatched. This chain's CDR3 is CASSRTGITYEQYF. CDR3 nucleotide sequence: TGTGCCAGCAGCCGGACAGGCATTACCTACGAGCAGTACTTC.

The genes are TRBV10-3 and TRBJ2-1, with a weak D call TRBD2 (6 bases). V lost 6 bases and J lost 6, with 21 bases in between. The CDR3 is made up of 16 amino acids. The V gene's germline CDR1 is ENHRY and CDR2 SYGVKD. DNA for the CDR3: TGTGCCATCAGCCCCAGTCATAGCGGATCGATCAATGAGCAGTTCTTC. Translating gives CAISPSHSGSINEQFF.

Here the CDR3 DNA reads TGTGCCATCCGACGGGACAATGAGCAGTTCTTC. Its protein is CAIRRDNEQFF. The chain combines TRBV6-5 with TRBJ2-1; D is ambiguous. Per germline, CDR1 MNHEY and CDR2 SVGAGI. The V gene lost 10 bases and the J gene lost 5 bases, with 9 bases spanning the gap. This CDR3 comprises 11 residues.

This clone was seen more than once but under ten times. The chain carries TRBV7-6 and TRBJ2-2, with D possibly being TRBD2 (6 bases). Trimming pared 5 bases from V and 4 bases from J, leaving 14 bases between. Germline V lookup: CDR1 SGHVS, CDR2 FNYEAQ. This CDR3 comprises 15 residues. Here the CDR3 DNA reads TGTGCCAGCAGCCCAGGGTTCGGGGGCACCGGGGAGCTGTTTTTT. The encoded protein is CASSPGFGGTGELFF.

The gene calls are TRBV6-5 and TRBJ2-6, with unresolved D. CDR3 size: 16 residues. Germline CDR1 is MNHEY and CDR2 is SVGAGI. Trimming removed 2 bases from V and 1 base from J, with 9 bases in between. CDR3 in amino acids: CASSYTRVSGANVLTF. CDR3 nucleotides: TGTGCCAGCAGTTACACCCGCGTTTCTGGGGCCAACGTCCTGACTTTC.